The table lists the clone carrying this T cell receptor (beta chain) with many counts. Its antigen remains unknown. This entry comes from a study of neurological immune-mediated disorders. Study details: Of the multiple sclerosis patients, approximately 34 in total, around 30 were relapsing-remitting and 3 were secondary progressive. Study results and limitations: Private repertoires in all groups were suggested by the absence of shared CDR3 amino acid sequences among expanded clones across subjects.

Source material was 2 million unsorted PBMCs, stored at -80 °C in RNAlater. V was clipped by 5 bases and J by 3 bases, with 8 bases between them. This CDR3 is 13 amino acids long. Germline V gene lookup returns CDR1 SGHTA and CDR2 FQGNSA. Per sequencing run, 15-18 subjects together gave over 170 million TCR-beta sequences. TCRdb processed the 5' RACE reads anew with MiXCR; each CDR3 protein has one entry. This sample has 85,000 to 90,000 distinct CDR3 sequences, with approximately 4% found just once. The chain couples TRBV7-2 to TRBJ1-5; D ambiguous. The origin of this receptor is a woman aged 45-59 years with multiple sclerosis. The sequencing input was PBMCs. Here the CDR3 DNA reads TGTGCCAGCAGCCCAGACATCAATCAGCCCCAGCATTTT. It is translated as CASSPDINQPQHF.